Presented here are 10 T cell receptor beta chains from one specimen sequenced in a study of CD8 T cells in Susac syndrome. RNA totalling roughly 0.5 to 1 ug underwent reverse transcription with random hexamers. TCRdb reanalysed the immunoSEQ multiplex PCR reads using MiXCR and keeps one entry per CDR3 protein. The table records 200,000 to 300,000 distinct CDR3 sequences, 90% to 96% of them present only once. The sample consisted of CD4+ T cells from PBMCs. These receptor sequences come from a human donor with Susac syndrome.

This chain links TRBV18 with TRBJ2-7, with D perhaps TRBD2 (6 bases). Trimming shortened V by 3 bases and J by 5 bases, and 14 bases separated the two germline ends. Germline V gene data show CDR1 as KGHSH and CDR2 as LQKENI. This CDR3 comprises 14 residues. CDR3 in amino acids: CASSPFEEGHEQYF. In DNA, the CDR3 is TGTGCCAGCTCACCCTTCGAGGAGGGCCACGAGCAGTACTTC.

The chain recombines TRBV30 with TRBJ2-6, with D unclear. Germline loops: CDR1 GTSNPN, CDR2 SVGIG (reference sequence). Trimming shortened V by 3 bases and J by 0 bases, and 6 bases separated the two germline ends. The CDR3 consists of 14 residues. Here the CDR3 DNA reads TGTGCCTGGAGGGGAACCTCTGGGGCCAACGTCCTGACTTTC. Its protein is CAWRGTSGANVLTF.

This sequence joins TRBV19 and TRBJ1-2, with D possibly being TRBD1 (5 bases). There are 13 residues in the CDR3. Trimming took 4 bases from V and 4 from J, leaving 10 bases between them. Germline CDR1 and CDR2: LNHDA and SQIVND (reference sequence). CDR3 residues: CASSTTVLYGYTF. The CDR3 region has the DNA TGTGCCAGTAGTACGACAGTACTCTATGGCTACACCTTC.

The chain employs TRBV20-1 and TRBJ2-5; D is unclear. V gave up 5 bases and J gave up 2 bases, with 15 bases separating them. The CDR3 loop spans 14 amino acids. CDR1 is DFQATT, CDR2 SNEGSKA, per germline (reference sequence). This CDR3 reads CSAEDGELQETQYF. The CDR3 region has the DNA TGCAGTGCTGAGGACGGAGAATTACAAGAGACCCAGTACTTC.

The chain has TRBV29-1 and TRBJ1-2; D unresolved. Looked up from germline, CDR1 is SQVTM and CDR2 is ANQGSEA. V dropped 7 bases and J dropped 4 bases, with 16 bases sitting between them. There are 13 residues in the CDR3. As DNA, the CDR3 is TGCAGCGCAGCTGCTCGGGGATCCTATGGCTACACCTTC. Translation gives CSAAARGSYGYTF.

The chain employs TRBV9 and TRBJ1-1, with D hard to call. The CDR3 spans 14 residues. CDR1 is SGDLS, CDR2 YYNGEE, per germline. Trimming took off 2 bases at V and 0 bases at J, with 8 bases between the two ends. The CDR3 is CASSVSNLNTEAFF. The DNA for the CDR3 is TGTGCCAGCAGCGTTTCCAACCTGAACACTGAAGCTTTCTTT.

CDR3 protein: CSARRAGPRDTQYF. The CDR3 DNA reads TGCAGTGCCAGACGGGCAGGCCCACGGGATACGCAGTATTTT. The chain has TRBV20-1 and TRBJ2-3; D call uncertain. CDR3 size: 14 residues. V lost 6 bases to trimming and J lost 6 bases, with 19 bases between them. Per the germline V gene, CDR1 is DFQATT and CDR2 is SNEGSKA (reference sequence).

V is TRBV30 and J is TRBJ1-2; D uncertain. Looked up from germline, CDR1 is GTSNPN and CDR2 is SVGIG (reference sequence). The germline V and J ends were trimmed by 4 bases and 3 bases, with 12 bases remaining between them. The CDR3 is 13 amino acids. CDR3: CAWNVRLDYGYTF. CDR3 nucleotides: TGTGCCTGGAATGTCCGGTTAGACTATGGCTACACCTTC.

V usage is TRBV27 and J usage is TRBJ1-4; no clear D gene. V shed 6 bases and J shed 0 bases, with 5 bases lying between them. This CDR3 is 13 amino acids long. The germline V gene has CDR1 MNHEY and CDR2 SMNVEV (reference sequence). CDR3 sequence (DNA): TGTGCCAGCAGCTCTGCAACTAATGAAAAACTGTTTTTT. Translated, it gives CASSSATNEKLFF.

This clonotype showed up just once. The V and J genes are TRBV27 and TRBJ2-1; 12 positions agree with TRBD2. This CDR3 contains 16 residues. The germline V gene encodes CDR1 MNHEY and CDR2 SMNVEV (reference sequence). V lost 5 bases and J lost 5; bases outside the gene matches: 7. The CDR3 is CASSRRTSGADNEQFF. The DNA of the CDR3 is TGTGCCAGCAGTCGCCGGACTAGCGGGGCTGACAATGAGCAGTTCTTC.